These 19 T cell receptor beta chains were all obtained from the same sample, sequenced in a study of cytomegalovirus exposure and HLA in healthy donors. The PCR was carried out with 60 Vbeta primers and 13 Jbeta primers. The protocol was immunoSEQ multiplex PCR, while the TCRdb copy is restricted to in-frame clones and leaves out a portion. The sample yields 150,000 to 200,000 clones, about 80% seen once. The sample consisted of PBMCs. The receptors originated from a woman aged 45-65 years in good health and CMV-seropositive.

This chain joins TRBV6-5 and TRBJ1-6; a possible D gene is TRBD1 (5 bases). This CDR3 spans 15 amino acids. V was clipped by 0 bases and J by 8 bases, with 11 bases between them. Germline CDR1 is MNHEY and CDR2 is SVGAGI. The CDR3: CASSYSTVSDSPLHF. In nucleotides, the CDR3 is TGTGCCAGCAGTTACTCGACAGTCTCGGATTCACCCCTCCACTTT.

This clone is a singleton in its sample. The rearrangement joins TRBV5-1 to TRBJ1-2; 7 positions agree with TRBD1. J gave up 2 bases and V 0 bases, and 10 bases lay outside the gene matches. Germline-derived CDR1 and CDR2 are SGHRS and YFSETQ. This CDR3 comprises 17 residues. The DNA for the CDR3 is TGCGCCAGCAGCTTGGGGGCCCAGGGGACAGTCAACTATGGCTACACCTTC. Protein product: CASSLGAQGTVNYGYTF. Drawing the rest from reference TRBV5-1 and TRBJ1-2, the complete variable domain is KAGVTQTPRYLIKTRGQQVTLSCSPISGHRSVSWYQQTPGQGLQFLFEYFSETQRNKGNFPGRFSGRQFSNSRSEMNVSTLELGDSALYLCASSLGAQGTVNYGYTFGSGTRLTVV.

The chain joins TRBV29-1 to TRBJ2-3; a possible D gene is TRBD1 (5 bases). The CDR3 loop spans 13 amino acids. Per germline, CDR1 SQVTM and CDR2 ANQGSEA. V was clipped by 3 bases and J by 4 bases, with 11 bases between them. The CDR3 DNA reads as TGCAGCGTTGACAGGGTATCGGCAGATACGCAGTATTTT. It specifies CSVDRVSADTQYF.

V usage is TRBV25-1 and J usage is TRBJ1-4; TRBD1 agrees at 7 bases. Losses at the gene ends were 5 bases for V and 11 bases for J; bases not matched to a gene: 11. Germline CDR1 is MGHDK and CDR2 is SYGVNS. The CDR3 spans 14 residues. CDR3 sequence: CASSQTGDSRKLFF. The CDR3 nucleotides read TGTGCCAGCAGTCAAACAGGGGATTCTCGGAAACTGTTTTTT.

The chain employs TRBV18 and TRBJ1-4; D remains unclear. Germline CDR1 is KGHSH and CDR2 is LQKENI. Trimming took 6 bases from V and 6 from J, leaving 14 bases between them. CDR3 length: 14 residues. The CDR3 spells CASSAGGLDEKLFF. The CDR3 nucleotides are TGTGCCAGCTCTGCGGGAGGGCTTGATGAAAAACTGTTTTTT.

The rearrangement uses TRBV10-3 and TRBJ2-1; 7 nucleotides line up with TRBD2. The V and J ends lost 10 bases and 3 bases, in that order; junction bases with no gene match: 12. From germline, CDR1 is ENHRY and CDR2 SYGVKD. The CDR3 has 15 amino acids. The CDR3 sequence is CATAMGGGNYNEQFF. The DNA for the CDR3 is TGTGCCACCGCGATGGGGGGAGGGAACTACAATGAGCAGTTCTTC.

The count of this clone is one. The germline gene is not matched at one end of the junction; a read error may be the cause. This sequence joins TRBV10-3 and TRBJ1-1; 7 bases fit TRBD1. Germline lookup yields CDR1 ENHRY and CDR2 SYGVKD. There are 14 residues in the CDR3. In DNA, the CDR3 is TGTGCCATCAGGGGGACAGCTATGAATACTGAAGCTTTCTTT. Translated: CAIRGTAMNTEAFF.

CDR3 protein: CAISPDRGRNEQFF. In nucleotides, the CDR3 is TGTGCCATCAGTCCAGACAGGGGGCGAAATGAGCAGTTCTTC. V is TRBV10-3 and J is TRBJ2-1, with 10 bases fitting TRBD1. The length of the CDR3 is 14 residues. V shed 5 bases and J 7 bases; nucleotides not matched to a gene: 5. CDR1 is ENHRY and CDR2 is SYGVKD in the germline V gene.

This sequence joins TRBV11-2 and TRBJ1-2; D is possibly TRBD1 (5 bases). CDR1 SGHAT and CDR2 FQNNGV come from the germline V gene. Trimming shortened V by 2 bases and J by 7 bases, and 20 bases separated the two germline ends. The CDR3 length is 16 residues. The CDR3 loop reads CASSLSKGLLGPGYTF. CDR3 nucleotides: TGTGCCAGCAGCTTAAGCAAGGGACTGCTGGGGCCTGGCTACACCTTC.

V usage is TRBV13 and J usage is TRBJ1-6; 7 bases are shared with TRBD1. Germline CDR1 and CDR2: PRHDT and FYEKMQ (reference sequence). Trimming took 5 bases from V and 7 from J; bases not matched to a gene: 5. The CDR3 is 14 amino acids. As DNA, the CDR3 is TGTGCCAGCAGCCGGGGACAGCAGAATTCACCCCTCCACTTT. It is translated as CASSRGQQNSPLHF.

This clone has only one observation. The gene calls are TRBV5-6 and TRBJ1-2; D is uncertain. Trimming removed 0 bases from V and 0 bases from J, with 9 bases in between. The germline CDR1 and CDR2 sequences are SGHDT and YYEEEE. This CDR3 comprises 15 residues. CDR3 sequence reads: CASSLGPSTNYGYTF. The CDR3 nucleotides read TGTGCCAGCAGCTTGGGGCCTAGTACTAACTATGGCTACACCTTC. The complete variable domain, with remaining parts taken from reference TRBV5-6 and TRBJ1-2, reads DAGVTQSPTHLIKTRGQQVTLRCSPKSGHDTVSWYQQALGQGPQFIFQYYEEEERQRGNFPDRFSGHQFPNYSSELNVNALLLGDSALYLCASSLGPSTNYGYTFGSGTRLTVV.

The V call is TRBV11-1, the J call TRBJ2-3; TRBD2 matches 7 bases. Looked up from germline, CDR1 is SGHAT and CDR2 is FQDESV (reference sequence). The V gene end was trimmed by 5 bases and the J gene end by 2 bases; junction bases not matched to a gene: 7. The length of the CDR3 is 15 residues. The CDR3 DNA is TGTGCCAGCAGCCCTGTCCTAGCGGACACAGATACGCAGTATTTT. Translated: CASSPVLADTDTQYF.

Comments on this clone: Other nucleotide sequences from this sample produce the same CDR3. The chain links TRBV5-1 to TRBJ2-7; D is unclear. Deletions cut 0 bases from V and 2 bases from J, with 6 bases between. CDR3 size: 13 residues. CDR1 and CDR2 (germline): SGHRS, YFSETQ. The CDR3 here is CASSLDRPYEQYF. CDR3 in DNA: TGCGCCAGCAGCTTGGACAGACCCTACGAGCAGTACTTC.

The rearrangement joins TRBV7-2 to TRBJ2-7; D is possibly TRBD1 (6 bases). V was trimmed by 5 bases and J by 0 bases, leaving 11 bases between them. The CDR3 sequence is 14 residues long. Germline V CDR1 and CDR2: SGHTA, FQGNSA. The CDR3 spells CASSTQGSSYEQYF. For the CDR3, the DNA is TGTGCCAGCAGCACGCAGGGGAGCTCCTACGAGCAGTACTTC.

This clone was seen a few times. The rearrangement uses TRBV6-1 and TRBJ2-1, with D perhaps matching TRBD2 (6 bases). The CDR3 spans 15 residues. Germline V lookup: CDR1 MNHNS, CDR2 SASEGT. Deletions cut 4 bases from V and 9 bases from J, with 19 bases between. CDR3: CASSGGSSGTIEQFF. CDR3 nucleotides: TGTGCCAGCAGTGGGGGCAGTAGCGGCACAATTGAGCAGTTCTTC.

The CDR3 coding sequence is TGTGCCTGGAGGAGGACGGGGGTCAATCAGCCCCAGCATTTT. Its translation is CAWRRTGVNQPQHF. The V gene is TRBV30, the J gene TRBJ1-5; maybe TRBD1 (5 bases). The V gene's germline CDR1 is GTSNPN and CDR2 SVGIG (reference sequence). The length of the CDR3 is 14 residues. V shed 3 bases and J shed 3 bases, with 12 bases lying between them.

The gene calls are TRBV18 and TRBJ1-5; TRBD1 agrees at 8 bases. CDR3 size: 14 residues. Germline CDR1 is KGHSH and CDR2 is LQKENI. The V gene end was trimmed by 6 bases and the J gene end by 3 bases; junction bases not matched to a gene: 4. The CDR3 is CASSPDRDNQPQHF. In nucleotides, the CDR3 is TGTGCCAGCTCTCCGGACAGGGACAATCAGCCCCAGCATTTT.

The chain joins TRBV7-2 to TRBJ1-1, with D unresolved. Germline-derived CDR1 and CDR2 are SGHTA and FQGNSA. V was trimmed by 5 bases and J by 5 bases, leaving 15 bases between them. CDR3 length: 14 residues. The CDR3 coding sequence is TGTGCCAGCAGCCCACGGAGTGGCACGACTGAAGCTTTCTTT. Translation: CASSPRSGTTEAFF.

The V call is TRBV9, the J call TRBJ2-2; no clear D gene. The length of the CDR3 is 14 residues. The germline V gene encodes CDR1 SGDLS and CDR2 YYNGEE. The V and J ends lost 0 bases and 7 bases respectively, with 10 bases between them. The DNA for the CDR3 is TGTGCCAGCAGCGTAGGCAGGTCCTACGGGGAGCTGTTTTTT. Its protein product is CASSVGRSYGELFF.